The clone carrying this T cell receptor beta chain has ten or more counts. As yet, its antigen is unknown. This entry belongs to a study of T cell repertoires in cytomegalovirus infection. TCRdb recomputed calls from the reads with MiXCR, one row per CDR3 protein. Of about 89,000 distinct CDR3 sequences detected, 25% to 35% appear once; the ten largest clones hold less than 75%. Study conclusions and caveats: The ex vivo response showed dominance by HLA-C-restricted CMV-specific TCR beta clonotypes.

Per germline, CDR1 SGHVS and CDR2 FQNEAQ. The CDR3 length is 14 residues. V was pared by 3 bases and J by 8 bases, with 4 bases of the junction left unmatched. The receptor was derived from a human donor in good health (CMV status not recorded). Some clones in this sample may be carry-over from other donors' samples. Here the sequenced sample was CD8+ T cells from cultured PBMCs, taken from culture after CMV antigen stimulation. The gene calls are TRBV7-8 and TRBJ2-1; the match to TRBD1 covers 10 bases. The CDR3 protein is CASSLTGGQHEQFF. For the CDR3, the DNA is TGTGCCAGCAGCTTGACAGGGGGCCAGCATGAGCAGTTCTTC.